This TCR beta chain emerged from a study of blood T cell repertoires in COVID-19 (dated by TCRdb to about 2020). The study in broad terms: Samples from collaborators originated in the United States, Italy and Spain and spanned both the acute and convalescent phases of COVID-19. The material from the prospective study consisted of cDNA or gDNA derived from T cells, B-cell-depleted T cells, or PBMCs. Deeply sampled blood TCRbeta repertoires from subjects exposed to, actively infected with, or recovered from COVID-19 were included in the dataset. The repertoires were released in a freely available public database intended as a resource for research on the immune response to SARS-CoV-2. Samples came from the ongoing ImmuneRACE study (first 160 participants) plus 1,254 subjects from 6 global collaborators. The sample metadata nearly always contained a de-identified subject ID, COVID-19 status, age in years and sex. Where HLA class I and class II types were available, the types were taken from metadata supplied by the sample provider, not from assay-based typing.

TCRbeta CDR3 regions were amplified from genomic DNA by means of the immunoSEQ Assay, a bias-controlled multiplex PCR. The study's processing was this. Within the assay, amplification of reference gene primers was used to estimate how many nucleated cells each sample contained. To quantify the absolute abundance of each unique TCRbeta CDR3 rearrangement, sequence reads were collapsed and filtered. For each sample, productive Simpson clonality was calculated as the square root of Simpson's diversity index across productive rearrangements. Held by TCRdb, this immuneACCESS table contains in-frame sequences only and omits some clones. Under half of the omission traces to an unresolved V gene where checked; the cause of the rest is unknown. From that table come the V and J calls and clone size; the DNA was used to work out D and trimming. This sample comprises 60,000 or so clones, approximately 92% of them detected only once. The ten largest clones capture approximately 14% of the sample.

The CDR3 sequence holds 16 residues, the cysteine and phenylalanine included. Only CDR3 DNA remains: 48 bases, in frame from the first base. V and J are trimmed by 0 bases and 1 base, and the gene matches miss 5 bases of the junction. Based on the germline V gene, the CDR1 and CDR2 sequences are SGDLS and YYNGEE. The investigation overall reported the following: The quantity of clinical and demographic metadata differed by source and by participant and was supplied without curation.

For this clone: Its antigen is not yet known. Qualities for individual bases were not recorded, and no much larger clone is one base off.

The collaborating institutions used their own protocols to collect whole blood in K2EDTA tubes. Collaborator samples were shipped for TCRbeta analysis as frozen whole blood, isolated PBMCs, or DNA extracted from either sample type. The rearrangement combines TRBV9 with TRBJ2-3; 7 middle bases align to TRBD2. This receptor was obtained from a human donor with active COVID-19. The donor label of this sample is uncertain. The specimen sequenced was peripheral blood. The sequenced DNA: TGTGCCAGCAGCGTAGGGCGCGGGGGACGCACAGATACGCAGTATTTT. Its protein is CASSVGRGGRTDTQYF.